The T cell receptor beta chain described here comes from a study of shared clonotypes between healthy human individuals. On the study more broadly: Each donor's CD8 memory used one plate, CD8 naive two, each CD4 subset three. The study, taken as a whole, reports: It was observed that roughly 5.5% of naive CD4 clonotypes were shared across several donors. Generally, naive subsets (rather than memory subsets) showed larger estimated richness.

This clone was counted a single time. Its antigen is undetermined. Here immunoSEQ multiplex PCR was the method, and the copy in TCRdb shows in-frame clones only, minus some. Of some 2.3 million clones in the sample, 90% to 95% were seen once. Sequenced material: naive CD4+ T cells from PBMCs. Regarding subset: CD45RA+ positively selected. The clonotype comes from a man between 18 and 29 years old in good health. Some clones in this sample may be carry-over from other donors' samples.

The CDR3: CASRPGGDGNEKLFF. CDR3 DNA: TGTGCCAGCAGGCCCGGGGGGGATGGGAATGAAAAACTGTTTTTT. The chain couples TRBV6-5 to TRBJ1-4; D possibly corresponds to TRBD1 (5 bases). CDR1 and CDR2 (germline): MNHEY, SVGAGI. This CDR3 is 15 amino acids long. Trimming stripped 6 bases from V and 5 bases from J, with 16 bases between.